This T cell receptor beta chain was recovered during a study of CD8+ T cells in alopecia areata (dated by TCRdb to the late 2010s). For context, the study as a whole: Treated patients were enrolled in an open-label pilot trial of oral tofacitinib, 5 to 10 mg twice daily, for moderate-to-severe alopecia areata. Patients received tofacitinib for 6 to 18 months and were then followed off drug for 6 months to check for delayed response and recurrence. The SALT score, which quantifies the percentage of affected scalp surface area, was used to measure disease severity in treated patients. The study used high-throughput TCRbeta sequencing to examine T cell clonal expansion in alopecia areata, in both the C3H/HeJ mouse model and human patients. Human TCRbeta sequencing covered scalp tissue and sorted CD4+ and CD8+ peripheral blood T cells from patchy and totalis/universalis alopecia areata patients and healthy controls. Biopsies were taken from tofacitinib-treated patients at baseline and at 4 and 24 weeks of treatment, and a later scalp biopsy was taken in several of the tofacitinib-treated patients. Scalp clonality was compared among normal scalp (n=4), patchy alopecia areata scalp (n=8), and alopecia totalis/universalis scalp (n=8). RNA was extracted with the PAXgene miRNA kit for fixed scalp, the miRNeasy kit for PBMCs, and the RNeasy kit for mouse skin. immunoSEQ multiplex PCR using 35 Vbeta forward primers and 13 Jbeta reverse primers was used to amplify TCRbeta CDR3 regions.

The germline V gene (reference sequence) sets CDR1 to LNHNV and CDR2 to YYDKDF. Counted from cysteine to phenylalanine, this CDR3 has 12 amino acids. Only the CDR3 portion is preserved as DNA: 36 bases, with reading frame beginning at the first base. V and J lose 1 base and 9 bases, and a span of 7 bases separates them. The treatment or condition label here, explained by the study, means: oral pan-JAK inhibitor, 5-10 mg twice daily. Lesional scalp punch biopsies and peripheral blood were obtained from alopecia areata patients. PBMCs were isolated by density centrifugation and stained for CD3, CD4 and CD8, and CD4+ and CD8+ T cells were sorted on a FACSAria. A note on this clone: The antigen it binds to is not known. Base qualities are not provided; no much larger clone lies one nucleotide away.

On the study overall, not on this receptor specifically: Tofacitinib significantly lowered scalp clonality and the number of expanded CD8+ clones among the top 100 scalp clones. During tofacitinib treatment, many expanded lesional clones remained in scalp and blood, and this persistence may partly explain relapse after treatment is stopped. Unlike mouse skin, which is dominated by gammadelta T cells, normal human skin has resident alphabeta T cells that are also sequenced, and this complicates analysis of the scalp TCR repertoire. The treated cohort was small, with a single nonresponder, so links between baseline CD8+ expansion and response need larger studies. Shared TCR sequences between patients were less evident than in mice, which may be partly attributable to HLA diversity in the patient population. Higher clonality and more expanded CD8+ clones were observed in lesional scalp than in normal scalp, particularly in alopecia totalis/universalis, a finding suggestive of antigenic drive.

Libraries were constructed by the immunoSEQ multiplex PCR assay. To provide template for TCR sequencing, every sample had RNA extracted and reverse transcribed into cDNA. SuperScript III was used for first-strand cDNA synthesis, primed with a 2:1 mix of oligo-dT and random hexamers. A synthetic immune receptor repertoire was used to measure amplification bias, and any remaining bias was corrected computationally. The authors processed their data as follows. Raw reads were preprocessed to remove errors, and CDR3 was defined by IMGT conventions from the conserved cysteine to phenylalanine. Clonality was computed as 1 minus the Shannon entropy, with the entropy normalized by log2 of the number of productive unique TCRs. Whether scalp clones were CD4 or CD8 was inferred by matching scalp TCRbeta sequences against CD4 and CD8 repertoires sorted from blood. As stored in TCRdb, this immuneACCESS dataset retains in-frame rearrangements with V and J assigned. A fraction of the clones does not appear; measured against another copy, unresolved V genes explain less than half of the discrepancy, and the remainder lacks a known reason. The DNA gave D and trimming, while V, J and clone size come from that table. The sample table contains approximately 210,000 clones; only one count was recorded for under 70% of them. More than 0.95% of the sample is held by the ten biggest clonotypes.

The chain is encoded by TRBV15 joined to TRBJ1-5; no confident D gene assignment can be made. The starting material was CD4+ T cells sorted from blood, obtained at roughly week 45, from a patient treated with tofacitinib. The source of this sequence is a human donor with alopecia areata. This receptor has the CDR3 CATSRGDRPQHF. The bases read TGTGCCACCAGCAGAGGCGATCGGCCCCAGCATTTT. Full variable domain (CDR3 extended with the reference TRBV15 and TRBJ1-5 proteins): DAMVIQNPRYQVTQFGKPVTLSCSQTLNHNVMYWYQQKSSQAPKLLFHYYDKDFNNEADTPDNFQSRRPNTSFCFLDIRSPGLGDTAMYLCATSRGDRPQHFGDGTRLSIL.